This TCR beta chain is from a study of blood T cell repertoires in COVID-19. Study overall: PBMCs, B-cell-depleted T cells, or T cells provided the cDNA or gDNA that made up the material.

Study processing details: Reference gene primer amplification gave estimated nucleated cell counts. The repertoire was sequenced with immunoSEQ multiplex PCR; TCRdb's copy has only in-frame clones and lacks some. V and J calls and clone size come straight from that table; D and trimming were deduced from the DNA. The sample records under 200,000 clones, 70% to 90% being singletons. This TCR was recovered from a man aged 40-49 years with active or convalescent COVID-19. Sequencing was carried out using peripheral blood.

The CDR3 nucleotides read TGTGCCAGCAGCCGCGGAGGGGCCAATAACCCTTACACTGAAGCTTTCTTT. This sequence encodes CASSRGGANNPYTEAFF. The chain has TRBV9 and TRBJ1-1; tentatively, D is TRBD1 (5 bases). With 4 bases removed from V and 3 bases from J, the gap between germline ends came to 22 bases. The CDR3 length is 17 residues. Looked up from germline, CDR1 is SGDLS and CDR2 is YYNGEE. Together with reference TRBV9 and TRBJ1-1, the CDR3 gives the full variable domain: DSGVTQTPKHLITATGQRVTLRCSPRSGDLSVYWYQQSLDQGLQFLIQYYNGEERAKGNILERFSAQQFPDLHSELNLSSLELGDSALYFCASSRGGANNPYTEAFFGQGTRLTVV.